Shown below are 26 T cell receptor beta chains from a single sample sequenced in a study of T cells in Graves' hyperthyroidism and ophthalmopathy. Researchers amplified the TCR beta CDR3 regions from RNA transcripts. During a first-round RT-PCR of the TCR CDR3, the HTBI primer set was used. TCRdb itself ran the multiplex PCR reads through MiXCR, one entry per CDR3 protein. This repertoire shows over 450,000 distinct CDR3 sequences, approximately 15% found once; its top ten account for around 17%. Input material: blood. Every receptor here comes from a woman aged 18-29 years with Graves' hyperthyroidism.

This clonotype was recorded a few times. Its ends do not fully match the called genes, so a read error is possible. This chain joins TRBV4-1 and TRBJ2-5; 11 nucleotides line up with TRBD2. This CDR3 spans 15 amino acids. Germline CDR1 MGHRA, CDR2 YSYEKL. The CDR3 bases are TGCGCCAGCAGCCTGACTAGCGGGACGCAAGGGACCCAGTACTTC. Translation: CASSLTSGTQGTQYF.

This chain joins TRBV11-2 and TRBJ2-7; D call uncertain. Between the trimmed V and J ends, which lost 4 bases and 5 bases, there was a span of 9 bases. Germline values: CDR1 SGHAT, CDR2 FQNNGV. This CDR3 has 12 residues. The CDR3 sequence is CASSSDTHEQYF. For the CDR3, the DNA is TGTGCCAGCAGCTCAGATACCCACGAGCAGTACTTC. The variable domain in full, completed from reference TRBV11-2 and TRBJ2-7, reads EAGVAQSPRYKIIEKRQSVAFWCNPISGHATLYWYQQILGQGPKLLIQFQNNGVVDDSQLPKDRFSAERLKGVDSTLKIQPAKLEDSAVYLCASSSDTHEQYFGPGTRLTVT.

There are many counts of this clonotype. The CDR3 DNA reads TGTGCCAGCCAAGGGGATCCTGACACAGATACGCAGTATTTT. This gives the protein CASQGDPDTDTQYF. The chain employs TRBV6-2 or TRBV6-3 and TRBJ2-3, with a tentative D call TRBD1 (5 bases). From germline, CDR1 is MNHEY and CDR2 SVGEGT. The V end was cut by 8 bases, the J end by 2 bases, with 14 bases between. The CDR3 is 14 amino acids.

This clonotype was detected many times. In DNA form, the CDR3 reads TGTGCCAGCTCACCGGGTGAGGACAGGGCGGCTGAAGCTTTCTTT. Protein: CASSPGEDRAAEAFF. This rearrangement joins TRBV18 to TRBJ1-1; 8 bases agree with TRBD1. The V gene end was trimmed by 3 bases and the J gene end by 6 bases; junction bases not matched to a gene: 9. The germline CDR1 and CDR2 sequences are KGHSH and LQKENI. The length of the CDR3 is 15 residues.

This clonotype was counted a few times. This chain connects TRBV20-1 to TRBJ1-1, with D hard to call. The V end lost 0 bases, the J end lost 1 base, and 12 bases lay between the germline ends. Germline CDR1 DFQATT, CDR2 SNEGSKA (reference sequence). This CDR3 has 15 amino acids. For the CDR3, the DNA is TGCAGTGCTAGAGATCATGGCCGGAAGAACACTGAAGCTTTCTTT. As protein: CSARDHGRKNTEAFF.

This clonotype was recorded many times. The rearrangement uses TRBV10-3 and TRBJ2-4; D is tentatively TRBD1 or TRBD2 (5 bases each). Germline V gene data show CDR1 as ENHRY and CDR2 as SYGVKD. The CDR3 has 10 residues. Trimming removed 11 bases from V and 9 bases from J, with 11 bases in between. CDR3 sequence (DNA): TGTGCCGCCGGGACCCTCATTCAGTACTTC. This codes for CAAGTLIQYF.

This clonotype was seen at least ten times. The chain couples TRBV6-1 to TRBJ2-5; D may be TRBD1 (5 bases). Germline V lookup: CDR1 MNHNS, CDR2 SASEGT. Trimming pared 7 bases from V and 2 bases from J, leaving 17 bases between. CDR3 length equals 15 residues. The CDR3 protein is CASTAGISKQETQYF. The CDR3 coding sequence is TGTGCCAGCACGGCAGGGATTAGTAAGCAAGAGACCCAGTACTTC.

This clonotype was seen a handful of times. The chain has TRBV6-1 and TRBJ1-1, with 9 bases fitting TRBD1. The CDR3 is 16 residues long. V trimming: 5 bases; J trimming: 6 bases; junction bases outside the gene matches: 13. Germline V gene sequence: CDR1 MNHNS, CDR2 SASEGT. This CDR3 reads CASSPSSMDRGSEAFF. The CDR3 DNA reads as TGTGCCAGCAGTCCCTCTTCTATGGACAGGGGCTCTGAAGCTTTCTTT.

This clonotype was detected a few times. Being one base from a much bigger clone, this may be a read error. The rearrangement uses TRBV11-2 and TRBJ2-1; the D is unclear. V lost 1 base, J lost 5 bases, and 6 bases lay in between. This CDR3 region has 13 residues. Germline CDR1 SGHAT, CDR2 FQNNGV. The CDR3 sequence is CASSLGHHNEQFF. The CDR3, as DNA: TGTGCCAGCAGCTTAGGACACCACAATGAGCAGTTCTTC.

This clonotype appeared many times. The chain couples TRBV11-3 to TRBJ2-7, with D maybe TRBD2 (5 bases). The germline gives CDR1 SGHNT, CDR2 YENEEA. Trimming left V 5 bases short and J 4 bases short, with 12 bases between. The CDR3 runs to 13 residues. The CDR3 DNA follows: TGTGCCAGCAGCGCAAGGACTGAATACGAGCAGTACTTC. Protein product: CASSARTEYEQYF.

With regard to this clonotype: With a much larger clone just one base away, this may be a read error. CDR3 in DNA: TGTGCCTGGGGATCGAACACTGAAGCTTTCTTT. It is translated as CAWGSNTEAFF. V and J are TRBV30 and TRBJ1-1, with D hard to call. This CDR3 has 11 residues. V lost 5 bases, J lost 1 base, and 5 bases lay in between. Germline V gene sequence: CDR1 GTSNPN, CDR2 SVGIG (reference sequence).

Many counts were recorded for this clonotype. This sequence joins TRBV7-9 and TRBJ2-1, with 8 bases matching TRBD1. CDR1 and CDR2 (germline): SEHNR, FQNEAQ (reference sequence). V dropped 4 bases and J dropped 0; count of bases not matched to a gene: 11. The CDR3 consists of 18 residues. In DNA form, the CDR3 reads TGTGCCAGCAGCTCCCTCCATGGGACAGGAAGCTCCTACAATGAGCAGTTCTTC. Amino acid sequence: CASSSLHGTGSSYNEQFF.

For this clonotype: A much larger clone lies a single base off, so this may be a read error. The chain employs TRBV6-1 and TRBJ1-5; 8 positions agree with TRBD1. This CDR3 region has 14 residues. Germline V gene sequence: CDR1 MNHNS, CDR2 SASEGT. V trimming: 8 bases; J trimming: 0 bases; junction bases outside the gene matches: 3. DNA of the CDR3: TGTGCCAGCGAACAGGGGGATAGCAATCAGCCCCAGCATTTT. It yields the protein CASEQGDSNQPQHF.

This chain links TRBV19 with TRBJ1-2; 8 bases match TRBD1. Germline values: CDR1 LNHDA, CDR2 SQIVND (reference sequence). This CDR3 spans 17 amino acids. The V gene end was trimmed by 7 bases and the J gene end by 2 bases; junction bases not matched to a gene: 15. The CDR3 DNA reads TGTGCCAGTACTAAGAGCAGTCGGGACAGGAGCAACTATGGCTACACCTTC. It encodes CASTKSSRDRSNYGYTF.

The sample holds many counts of this clonotype. J is TRBJ1-3 and V is TRBV11-2; the D gene is possibly TRBD1 (5 bases). The CDR3 sequence is 15 residues long. CDR1 is SGHAT and CDR2 is FQNNGV in the germline V gene. V gave up 4 bases and J gave up 3 bases, with 13 bases separating them. The CDR3 DNA reads as TGTGCCAGCAGCTGGGGGATGGTCAGTGGAAACACCATATATTTT. It encodes CASSWGMVSGNTIYF.

This clonotype was found a few times. The chain uses TRBV6-5 and TRBJ2-7; the match to TRBD2 covers 7 bases. The length of the CDR3 is 15 residues. The junction had 8 bases not matched to a gene; V was cut back by 2 bases and J by 4 bases. From germline, CDR1 is MNHEY and CDR2 SVGAGI. CDR3 DNA sequence: TGTGCCAGCAGTTACGGAGTGGGAGGGTCATACGAGCAGTACTTC. Its protein product is CASSYGVGGSYEQYF.

The chain has TRBV30 and TRBJ1-3; D ambiguous. The CDR3 spans 18 residues. V shed 0 bases and J shed 0 bases, with 18 bases lying between them. Germline assignment: CDR1 GTSNPN and CDR2 SVGIG (reference sequence). CDR3 sequence (DNA): TGTGCCTGGAGTGTATCTTTGACTCTGTCCGGCTCTGGAAACACCATATATTTT. This sequence encodes CAWSVSLTLSGSGNTIYF.

The chain combines TRBV28 with TRBJ2-3; D possibly corresponds to TRBD1 (6 bases). This CDR3 contains 15 residues. With 7 bases removed from V and 6 bases from J, the gap between germline ends came to 20 bases. The germline V gene encodes CDR1 MDHEN and CDR2 SYDVKM. The CDR3 sequence is CASTYGYRVEDTQYF. The CDR3 coding sequence is TGTGCCAGCACCTATGGGTACAGGGTGGAGGATACGCAGTATTTT.

This chain joins TRBV5-1 and TRBJ2-5; possibly TRBD1 for D (6 bases). This CDR3 is 13 amino acids long. V was shortened by 5 bases and J by 2 bases, with 10 bases between the two germline ends. Germline CDR1 and CDR2: SGHRS and YFSETQ. CDR3 residues: CASRDRPQETQYF. DNA of the CDR3: TGCGCCAGCAGAGACAGGCCACAAGAGACCCAGTACTTC.

This clonotype occurred many times. This may be a read error, as it is one base from a much larger clone. The chain carries TRBV6-1 and TRBJ2-1; TRBD2 matches 9 bases. Losses at the gene ends were 4 bases for V and 3 bases for J; bases not matched to a gene: 1. This CDR3 spans 14 amino acids. Germline V gives CDR1 MNHNS, CDR2 SASEGT. The DNA of the CDR3 is TGTGCCAGCAGTGTGCGGGAGGGCTACAATGAGCAGTTCTTC. As protein: CASSVREGYNEQFF.

This clonotype was counted at least ten times. This sequence joins TRBV6-6 and TRBJ1-4; TRBD1 agrees at 8 bases. With 5 bases clipped from V and 5 bases from J, the junction kept 4 bases outside the gene matches. Germline CDR1 is MNHNY and CDR2 is SVGAGI (reference sequence). The CDR3 runs 14 residues. The CDR3, as DNA: TGTGCCAGCAGTCAGGGGGCGGGCAATGAAAAACTGTTTTTT. This gives the protein CASSQGAGNEKLFF.

This clonotype was observed at least ten times. V and J are TRBV27 and TRBJ2-7; D perhaps matches TRBD1 (5 bases). V lost 8 bases and J lost 0, with 11 bases in between. Germline values: CDR1 MNHEY, CDR2 SMNVEV (reference sequence). CDR3 size: 13 residues. The CDR3 sequence: CASGRASSYEQYF. The CDR3 DNA is TGTGCCAGCGGCAGGGCTAGCTCCTACGAGCAGTACTTC.

As DNA, the CDR3 is TGTGCCAGCAGTAAAGCGGGAGGAAGGGAGCAGTTCTTC. It specifies CASSKAGGREQFF. The V call is TRBV7-2, the J call TRBJ2-1, with 9 bases identical to TRBD2. Germline V gene sequence: CDR1 SGHTA, CDR2 FQGNSA. With 6 bases clipped from V and 10 bases from J, the junction kept 7 bases outside the gene matches. CDR3 length: 13 amino acids. Using reference TRBV7-2 and TRBJ2-1 for the parts outside the CDR3, the full variable domain is GAGVSQSPSNKVTEKGKDVELRCDPISGHTALYWYRQSLGQGLEFLIYFQGNSAPDKSGLPSDRFSAERTGGSVSTLTIQRTQQEDSAVYLCASSKAGGREQFFGPGTRLTVL.

There are many counts of this clonotype. The chain has TRBV3-1 and TRBJ1-5; no clear D gene. Germline loops: CDR1 LGHDT, CDR2 YNNKEL (reference sequence). V lost 5 bases to trimming and J lost 5 bases, with 13 bases between them. This CDR3 has 14 residues. The CDR3 DNA is TGTGCCAGCAGCGATACAAGAGGAGATCAGCCCCAGCATTTT. This encodes CASSDTRGDQPQHF.

This clonotype has a count of ten or more. The rearrangement uses TRBV19 and TRBJ2-1; D assignment may be TRBD1 or TRBD2 (6 bases each). The CDR3 is 14 residues long. The V gene's germline CDR1 is LNHDA and CDR2 SQIVND (reference sequence). Trimming cost V 8 bases and J 8 bases, with 19 bases left between them. The CDR3 DNA follows: TGTGCCAGTTCTCGGGGGCAAGAAAGGCATGAGCAGTTCTTC. Amino acids: CASSRGQERHEQFF.

The V gene is TRBV5-5, the J gene TRBJ2-1; 8 bases are shared with TRBD2. J was trimmed by 0 bases and V by 2 bases; bases with no gene match: 19. Germline V CDR1 and CDR2: SGHKS, YYEKEE (reference sequence). The CDR3 runs to 21 residues. The chain's CDR3 is CASSFFGTSLPRRSSYNEQFF. In DNA form, the CDR3 reads TGTGCCAGCAGCTTCTTCGGGACTAGTCTCCCCAGAAGGAGCTCCTACAATGAGCAGTTCTTC.